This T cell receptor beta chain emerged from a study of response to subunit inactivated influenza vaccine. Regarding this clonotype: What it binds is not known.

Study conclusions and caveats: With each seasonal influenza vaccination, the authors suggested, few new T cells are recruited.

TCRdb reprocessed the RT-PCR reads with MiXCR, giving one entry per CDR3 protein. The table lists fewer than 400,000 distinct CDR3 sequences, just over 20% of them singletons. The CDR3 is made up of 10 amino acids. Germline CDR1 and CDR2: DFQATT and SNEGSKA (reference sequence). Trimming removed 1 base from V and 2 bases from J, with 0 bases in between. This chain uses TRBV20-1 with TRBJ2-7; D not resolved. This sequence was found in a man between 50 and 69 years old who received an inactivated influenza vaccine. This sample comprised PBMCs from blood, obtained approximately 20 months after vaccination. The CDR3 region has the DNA TGCAGTGCTAGAGCCTACGAGCAGTACTTC. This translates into CSARAYEQYF.